The clone carrying this TCR beta chain was seen only a few times. This record belongs to a study of cytomegalovirus exposure and HLA in healthy donors. Whole-study context: Earlier, some 170 million T cells were analyzed, and 90 million to 140 million unique TCR beta sequences were found among them.

This PCR relied on a set of 60 Vbeta primers and 13 Jbeta primers. TCRdb keeps only in-frame clones here, not all; method: immunoSEQ multiplex PCR. The sample shows approximately 110,000 clones, under 85% of them seen only once. The clonotype was recovered from a woman in her forties in good health and CMV-seropositive. The sequenced sample consisted of PBMCs.

CDR3 sequence (DNA): TGTGCCAGCAGTGATCGGGACAGGGTGACTGAAGCTTTCTTT. Translating it yields CASSDRDRVTEAFF. The rearrangement links TRBV2 to TRBJ1-1; 9 bases agree with TRBD1. Germline assignment: CDR1 SNHLY and CDR2 FYNNEI. CDR3 length: 14 amino acids. Trimming removed 3 bases from V and 5 bases from J; junction bases left unmatched: 4.